The entry that follows covers one T cell receptor beta chain sequence. The sample comes from a study of cytomegalovirus exposure and HLA in healthy donors. The CDR3 consists of 14 residues. CDR1 SGHTA and CDR2 FQGNSA come from the germline V gene. Trimming took 0 bases from V and 4 from J, leaving 9 bases between them. PCR primers comprised 60 Vbeta and 13 Jbeta primers. Using immunoSEQ multiplex PCR, the repertoire was profiled, and TCRdb retains in-frame clones only, with some absent. The profile shows about 130,000 clones, about 80% of them singletons. V and J are TRBV7-2 and TRBJ1-2; D ambiguous. This TCR was sampled from a woman aged 45-65 years in good health and CMV-seronegative. Material for sequencing was PBMCs. The CDR3 sequence: CASSLARESYGYTF. In DNA, the CDR3 is TGTGCCAGCAGCTTAGCCCGGGAAAGCTATGGCTACACCTTC. The complete variable domain, with remaining parts taken from reference TRBV7-2 and TRBJ1-2, reads GAGVSQSPSNKVTEKGKDVELRCDPISGHTALYWYRQSLGQGLEFLIYFQGNSAPDKSGLPSDRFSAERTGGSVSTLTIQRTQQEDSAVYLCASSLARESYGYTFGSGTRLTVV.